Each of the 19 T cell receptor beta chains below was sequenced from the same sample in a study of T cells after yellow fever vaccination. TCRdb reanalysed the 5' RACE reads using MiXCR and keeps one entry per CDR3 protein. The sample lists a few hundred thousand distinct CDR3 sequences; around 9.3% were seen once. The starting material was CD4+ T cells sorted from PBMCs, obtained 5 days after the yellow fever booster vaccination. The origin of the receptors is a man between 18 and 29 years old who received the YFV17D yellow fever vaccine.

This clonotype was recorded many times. In nucleotides, the CDR3 is TGTGCCAGCAGCTTATCAGGGGGCTATAATTCACCCCTCCACTTT. Translating gives CASSLSGGYNSPLHF. V gene TRBV7-9 combines with J gene TRBJ1-6; 7 bases are a match to TRBD1. V was pared by 2 bases and J by 3 bases, with 1 base of the junction left unmatched. Germline assignment: CDR1 SEHNR and CDR2 FQNEAQ (reference sequence). CDR3 length equals 15 residues.

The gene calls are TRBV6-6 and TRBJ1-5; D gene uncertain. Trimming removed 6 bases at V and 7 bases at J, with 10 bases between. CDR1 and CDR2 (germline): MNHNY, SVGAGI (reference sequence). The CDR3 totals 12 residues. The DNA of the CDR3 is TGTGCCAGCAGACCTAACTGGCAGCCCCAGCATTTT. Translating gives CASRPNWQPQHF.

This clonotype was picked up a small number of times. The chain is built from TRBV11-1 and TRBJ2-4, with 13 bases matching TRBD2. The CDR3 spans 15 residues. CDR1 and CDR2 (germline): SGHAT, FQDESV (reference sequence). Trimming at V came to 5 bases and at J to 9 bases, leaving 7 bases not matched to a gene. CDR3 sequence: CASSPRTSGGAIQYF. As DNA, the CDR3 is TGTGCCAGCAGCCCCCGGACTAGCGGGGGTGCCATTCAGTACTTC.

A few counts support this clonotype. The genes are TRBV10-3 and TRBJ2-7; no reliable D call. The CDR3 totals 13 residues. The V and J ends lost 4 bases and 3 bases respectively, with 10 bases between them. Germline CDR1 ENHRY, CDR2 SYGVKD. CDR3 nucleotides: TGTGCCATCAGTGTGGCACTGAACTACGAGCAGTACGTC. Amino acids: CAISVALNYEQYV.

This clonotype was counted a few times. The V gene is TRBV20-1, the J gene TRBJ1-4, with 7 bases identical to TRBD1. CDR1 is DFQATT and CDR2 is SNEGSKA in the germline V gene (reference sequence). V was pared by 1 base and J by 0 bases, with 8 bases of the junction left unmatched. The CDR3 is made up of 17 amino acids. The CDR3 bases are TGCAGTGCTAGAGGACAGGGACGGTTACCAACTAATGAAAAACTGTTTTTT. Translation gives CSARGQGRLPTNEKLFF.

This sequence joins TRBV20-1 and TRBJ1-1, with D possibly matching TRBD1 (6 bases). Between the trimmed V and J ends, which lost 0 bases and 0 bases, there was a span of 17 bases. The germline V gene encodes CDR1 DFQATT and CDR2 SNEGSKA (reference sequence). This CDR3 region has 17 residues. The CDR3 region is CSAREILGGPLNTEAFF. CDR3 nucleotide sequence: TGCAGTGCTAGAGAGATTCTCGGGGGGCCTTTGAACACTGAAGCTTTCTTT.

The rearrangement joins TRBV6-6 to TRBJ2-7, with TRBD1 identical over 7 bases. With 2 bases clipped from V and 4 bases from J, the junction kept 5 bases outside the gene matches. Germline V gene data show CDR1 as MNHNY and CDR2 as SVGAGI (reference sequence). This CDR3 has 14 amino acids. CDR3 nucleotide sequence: TGTGCCAGCAGTTACGAAGGGGGCCGGTACGAGCAGTACGTC. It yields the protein CASSYEGGRYEQYV.

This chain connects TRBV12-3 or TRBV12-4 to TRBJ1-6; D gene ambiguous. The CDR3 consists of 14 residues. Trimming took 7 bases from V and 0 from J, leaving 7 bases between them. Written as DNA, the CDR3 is TGTGCCAGCAAATGGAGCTCCTATAATTCACCCCTCCACTTT. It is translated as CASKWSSYNSPLHF.

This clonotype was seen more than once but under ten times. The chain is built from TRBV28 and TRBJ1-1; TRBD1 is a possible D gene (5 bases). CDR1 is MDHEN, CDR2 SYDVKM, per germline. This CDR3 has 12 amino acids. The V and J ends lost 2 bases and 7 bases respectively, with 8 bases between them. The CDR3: CASSLGDGEAFF. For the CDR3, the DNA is TGTGCCAGCAGTTTAGGGGACGGTGAAGCTTTCTTT. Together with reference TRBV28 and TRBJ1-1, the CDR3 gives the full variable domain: DVKVTQSSRYLVKRTGEKVFLECVQDMDHENMFWYRQDPGLGLRLIYFSYDVKMKEKGDIPEGYSVSREKKERFSLILESASTNQTSMYLCASSLGDGEAFFGQGTRLTVV.

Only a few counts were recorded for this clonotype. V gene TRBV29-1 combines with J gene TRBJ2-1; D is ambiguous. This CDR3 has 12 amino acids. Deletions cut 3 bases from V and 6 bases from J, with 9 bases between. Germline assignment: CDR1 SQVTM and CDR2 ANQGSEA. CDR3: CSVEGYANEQFF. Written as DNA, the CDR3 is TGCAGCGTTGAGGGCTACGCCAATGAGCAGTTCTTC.

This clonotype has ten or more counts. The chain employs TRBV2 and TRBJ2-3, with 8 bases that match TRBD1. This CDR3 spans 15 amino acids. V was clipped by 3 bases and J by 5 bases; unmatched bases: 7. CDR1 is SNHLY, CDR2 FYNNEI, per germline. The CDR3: CASSEGTGAGDTQYF. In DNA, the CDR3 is TGTGCCAGCAGTGAGGGGACAGGAGCAGGAGATACGCAGTATTTT.

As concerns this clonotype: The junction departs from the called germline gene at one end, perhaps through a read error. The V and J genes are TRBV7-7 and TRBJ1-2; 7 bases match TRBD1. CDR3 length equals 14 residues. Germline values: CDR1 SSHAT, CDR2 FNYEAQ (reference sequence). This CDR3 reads CASSPTGDPYGYTF. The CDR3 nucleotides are TGTGCTAGCAGCCCCACAGGGGACCCCTATGGCTACACCTTC.

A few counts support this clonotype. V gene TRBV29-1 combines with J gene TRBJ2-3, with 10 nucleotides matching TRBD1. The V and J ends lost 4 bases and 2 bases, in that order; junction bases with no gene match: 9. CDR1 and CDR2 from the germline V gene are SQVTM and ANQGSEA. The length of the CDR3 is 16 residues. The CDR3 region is CSVVGTGVGYTDTQYF. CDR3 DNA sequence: TGCAGCGTTGTGGGGACAGGGGTGGGATACACAGATACGCAGTATTTT.

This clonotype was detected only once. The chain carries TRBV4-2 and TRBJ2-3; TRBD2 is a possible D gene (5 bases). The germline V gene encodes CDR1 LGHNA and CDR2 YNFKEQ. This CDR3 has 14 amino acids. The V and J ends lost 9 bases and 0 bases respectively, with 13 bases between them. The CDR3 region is CARTFSESTDTQYF. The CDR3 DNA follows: TGTGCCAGAACCTTTAGCGAGAGCACAGATACGCAGTATTTT.

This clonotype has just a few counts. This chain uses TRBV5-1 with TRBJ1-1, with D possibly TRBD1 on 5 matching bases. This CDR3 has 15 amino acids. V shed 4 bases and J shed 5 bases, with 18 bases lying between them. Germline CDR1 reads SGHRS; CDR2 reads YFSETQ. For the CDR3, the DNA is TGCGCCAGCAGCCTCTTTAGTGGGGGAGGGACTGAAGCTTTCTTT. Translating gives CASSLFSGGGTEAFF. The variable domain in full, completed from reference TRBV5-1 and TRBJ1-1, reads KAGVTQTPRYLIKTRGQQVTLSCSPISGHRSVSWYQQTPGQGLQFLFEYFSETQRNKGNFPGRFSGRQFSNSRSEMNVSTLELGDSALYLCASSLFSGGGTEAFFGQGTRLTVV.

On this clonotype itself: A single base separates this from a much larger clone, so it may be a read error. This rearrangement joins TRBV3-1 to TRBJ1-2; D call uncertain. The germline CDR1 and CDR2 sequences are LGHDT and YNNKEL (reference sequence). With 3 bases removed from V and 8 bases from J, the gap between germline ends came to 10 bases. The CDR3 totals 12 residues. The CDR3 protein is CASSQGERGYTF. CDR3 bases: TGTGCCAGCAGCCAGGGTGAGAGAGGCTACACCTTC. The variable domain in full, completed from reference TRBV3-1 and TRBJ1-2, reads DTAVSQTPKYLVTQMGNDKSIKCEQNLGHDTMYWYKQDSKKFLKIMFSYNNKELIINETVPNRFSPKSPDKAHLNLHINSLELGDSAVYFCASSQGERGYTFGSGTRLTVV.

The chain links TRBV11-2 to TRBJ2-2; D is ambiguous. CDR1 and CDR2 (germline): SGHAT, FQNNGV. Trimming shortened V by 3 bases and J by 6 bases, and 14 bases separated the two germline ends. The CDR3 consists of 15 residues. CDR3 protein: CASSFSGSRAGELFF. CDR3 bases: TGTGCCAGCAGCTTTTCCGGGTCCCGCGCCGGGGAGCTGTTTTTT.

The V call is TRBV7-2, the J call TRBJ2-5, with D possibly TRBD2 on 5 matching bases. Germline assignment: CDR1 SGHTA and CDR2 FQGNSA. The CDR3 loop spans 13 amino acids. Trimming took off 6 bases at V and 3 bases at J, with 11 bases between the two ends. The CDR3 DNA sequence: TGTGCCAGCAGTCCCACTAGGGAAGAGACCCAGTACTTC. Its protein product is CASSPTREETQYF. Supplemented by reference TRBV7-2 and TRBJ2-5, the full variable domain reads GAGVSQSPSNKVTEKGKDVELRCDPISGHTALYWYRQSLGQGLEFLIYFQGNSAPDKSGLPSDRFSAERTGGSVSTLTIQRTQQEDSAVYLCASSPTREETQYFGPGTRLLVL.

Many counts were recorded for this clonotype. CDR3 region: CASSEGGADTQYF. As DNA, the CDR3 is TGCGCCAGCAGCGAGGGGGGGGCAGATACGCAGTATTTT. The chain combines TRBV5-1 with TRBJ2-3; tentative D call: TRBD2 (7 bases). This CDR3 comprises 13 residues. Trimming took off 4 bases at V and 4 bases at J, with 10 bases between the two ends. The germline gives CDR1 SGHRS, CDR2 YFSETQ.